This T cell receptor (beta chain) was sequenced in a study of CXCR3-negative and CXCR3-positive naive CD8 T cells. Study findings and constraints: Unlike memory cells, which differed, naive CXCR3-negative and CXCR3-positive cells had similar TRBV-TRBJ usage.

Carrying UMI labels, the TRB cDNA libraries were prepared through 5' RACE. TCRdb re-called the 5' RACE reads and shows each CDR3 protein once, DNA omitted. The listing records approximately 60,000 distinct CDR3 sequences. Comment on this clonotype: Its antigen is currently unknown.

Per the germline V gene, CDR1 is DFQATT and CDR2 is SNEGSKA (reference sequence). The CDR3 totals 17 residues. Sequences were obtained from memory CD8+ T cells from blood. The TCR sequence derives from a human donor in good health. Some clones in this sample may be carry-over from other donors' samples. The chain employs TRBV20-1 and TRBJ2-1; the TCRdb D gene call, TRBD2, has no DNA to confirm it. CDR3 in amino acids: CSARGLSNSHSYNEQFF.